The 3 T cell receptor beta chains below were found in one sample sequenced in a study of graft-versus-host responses after intestinal transplantation (dated by TCRdb to the early 2020s). The method was the immunoSEQ multiplex PCR assay. As stored in TCRdb, this immuneACCESS dataset retains in-frame rearrangements with V and J assigned. A fraction of the clones does not appear; measured against another copy, unresolved V genes explain less than half of the discrepancy, and the remainder lacks a known reason. Counted in this sample were 20,000 or so clones; 70% to 80% of them appeared once. The ten largest clones add up to under 4% of the sample. Intraepithelial and lamina propria lymphocytes were isolated from graft specimens using dithiothreitol, EDTA incubations and collagenase D digestion. The specimen comprised ileum tissue, sampled 12 days after intestinal transplant. Receptor source: a human patient who received an intestinal transplant, so some T cells may come from the graft donor.

V usage is TRBV29-1 and J usage is TRBJ2-1; 8 bases fit TRBD1. Germline trimming cut 0 bases from V and 6 bases from J; bases unmatched to any gene: 22. Germline values: CDR1 SQVTM, CDR2 ANQGSEA. This CDR3 comprises 20 residues. CDR3 residues: CSVEDAGGWDRPRGGNEQFF. As DNA, the CDR3 is TGCAGCGTTGAAGATGCTGGTGGATGGGACAGGCCCCGAGGGGGCAATGAGCAGTTCTTC.

The J gene is TRBJ2-3, the V gene TRBV18, with a possible D match to TRBD1 (5 bases). Trimming cost V 3 bases and J 2 bases, with 12 bases left between them. CDR1 KGHSH and CDR2 LQKENI come from the germline V gene. The CDR3 is 15 residues long. CDR3 sequence: CASSPLGPPTDTQYF. The CDR3 bases are TGTGCCAGCTCACCCCTGGGGCCCCCCACAGATACGCAGTATTTT.

The chain has TRBV5-4 and TRBJ1-4; 12 bases agree with TRBD1. V was pared by 3 bases and J by 8 bases, with 5 bases of the junction left unmatched. Germline V lookup: CDR1 SGHNT, CDR2 YYREEE (reference sequence). This CDR3 spans 15 amino acids. The CDR3 DNA reads TGTGCCAGCAGCTCCGGGGACAGGGGGCGGGAAAAACTGTTTTTT. It translates to CASSSGDRGREKLFF.